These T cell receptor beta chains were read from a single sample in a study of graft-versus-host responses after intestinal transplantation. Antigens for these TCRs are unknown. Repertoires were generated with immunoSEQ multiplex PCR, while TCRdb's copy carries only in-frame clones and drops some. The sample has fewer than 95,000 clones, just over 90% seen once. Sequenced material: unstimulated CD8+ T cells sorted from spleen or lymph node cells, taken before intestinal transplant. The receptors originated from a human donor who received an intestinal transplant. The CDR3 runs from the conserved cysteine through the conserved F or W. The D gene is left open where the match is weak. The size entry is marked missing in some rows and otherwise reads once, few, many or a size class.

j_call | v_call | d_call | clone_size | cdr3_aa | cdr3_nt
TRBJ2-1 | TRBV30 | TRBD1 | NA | CAWGTGSEQFF | TGTGCCTGGGGGACAGGGAGTGAGCAGTTCTTC
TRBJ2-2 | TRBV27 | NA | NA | CASSFLTAENTGELFF | TGTGCCAGCAGTTTTCTAACGGCGGAGAACACCGGGGAGCTGTTTTTT
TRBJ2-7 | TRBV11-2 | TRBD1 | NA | CASSLDFPGQGIYEQYF | TGTGCCAGCAGCTTAGACTTTCCCGGACAGGGGATCTACGAGCAGTACTTC
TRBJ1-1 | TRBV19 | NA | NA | CASSFGNSNTEAFF | TGTGCCAGTAGTTTCGGGAATTCGAACACTGAAGCTTTCTTT
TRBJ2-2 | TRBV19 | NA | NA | CASSMRQGNTGELFF | TGTGCCAGTAGTATGCGGCAGGGCAACACCGGGGAGCTGTTTTTT
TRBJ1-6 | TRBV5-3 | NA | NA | CARSNRAPSPLHF | TGTGCCAGAAGCAACAGAGCTCCTTCACCCCTCCACTTT
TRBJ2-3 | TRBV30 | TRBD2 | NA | CAWSFTRGADTQYF | TGTGCCTGGAGTTTTACTCGGGGGGCAGATACGCAGTATTTT
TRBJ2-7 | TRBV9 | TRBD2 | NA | CASSEGGLAHEQYF | TGTGCCAGCTCCGAAGGAGGACTAGCCCACGAGCAGTACTTC
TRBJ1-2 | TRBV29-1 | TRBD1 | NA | CSVHYRDRDAKNYGYTF | TGCAGCGTTCACTACCGGGACAGGGACGCTAAGAACTATGGCTACACCTTC
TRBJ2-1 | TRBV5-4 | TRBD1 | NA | CASSFTGGEQFF | TGTGCCAGCAGCTTTACAGGGGGTGAGCAGTTCTTC
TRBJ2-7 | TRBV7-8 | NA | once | CASSPGYEQYF | TGTGCCAGCAGTCCAGGGTACGAGCAGTACTTC
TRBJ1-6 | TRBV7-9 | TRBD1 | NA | CASSFPGTGDNSPLHF | TGTGCCAGCAGCTTTCCCGGGACAGGGGATAATTCACCCCTCCACTTT
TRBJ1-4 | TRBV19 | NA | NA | CASSIGGANEKLFF | TGTGCCAGTAGTATTGGGGGGGCTAATGAAAAACTGTTTTTT
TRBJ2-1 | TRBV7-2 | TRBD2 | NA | CASSLLAGGLNEQFF | TGTGCCAGCAGCTTGCTAGCGGGGGGGCTCAATGAGCAGTTCTTC
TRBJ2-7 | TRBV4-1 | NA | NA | CASADQTGYEQYF | TGCGCCAGCGCCGACCAAACCGGGTACGAGCAGTACTTC
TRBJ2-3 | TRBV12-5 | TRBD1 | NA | CASGLTGQGRADTQYF | TGTGCTAGTGGTTTGACAGGACAGGGGAGGGCAGATACGCAGTATTTT
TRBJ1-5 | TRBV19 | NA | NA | CASKGDSNQPQHF | TGTGCCAGTAAAGGGGATAGCAATCAGCCCCAGCATTTT
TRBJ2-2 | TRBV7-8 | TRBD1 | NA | CASSFDGQGDTGELFF | TGTGCCAGCAGCTTCGATGGTCAGGGGGACACCGGGGAGCTGTTTTTT
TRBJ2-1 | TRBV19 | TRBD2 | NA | CASSGSGGPSYNEQFF | TGTGCCAGTAGTGGTAGCGGGGGGCCCTCCTACAATGAGCAGTTCTTC
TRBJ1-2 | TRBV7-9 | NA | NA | CATTKGEIFYGYTF | TGTGCCACCACGAAGGGAGAGATCTTCTATGGCTACACCTTC
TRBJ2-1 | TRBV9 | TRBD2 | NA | CASSVVSGGVDNEQFF | TGTGCCAGCAGCGTAGTTAGCGGGGGGGTGGACAATGAGCAGTTCTTC
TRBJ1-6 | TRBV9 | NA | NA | CASSVQDSTSPLHF | TGTGCCAGCAGCGTTCAGGATTCAACTTCACCCCTCCACTTT
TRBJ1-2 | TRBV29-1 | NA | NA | CSAAHSGDYGYTF | TGCAGCGCCGCTCATTCAGGGGACTATGGCTACACCTTC
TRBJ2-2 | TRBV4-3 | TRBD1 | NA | CASSQDGTGGSGELFF | TGCGCCAGCAGCCAAGATGGGACAGGGGGCTCCGGGGAGCTGTTTTTT
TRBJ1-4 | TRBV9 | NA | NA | CASSVGPATGEKLFF | TGTGCCAGCAGCGTGGGGCCTGCCACCGGCGAAAAACTGTTTTTT
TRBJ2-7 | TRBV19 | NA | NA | CASSISSGVLSYEQYF | TGTGCCAGTAGTATATCATCGGGGGTCCTCTCCTACGAGCAGTACTTC
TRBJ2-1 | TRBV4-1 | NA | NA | CASSQVRSSYNEQFF | TGCGCCAGCAGCCAAGTCCGGAGCTCCTACAATGAGCAGTTCTTC
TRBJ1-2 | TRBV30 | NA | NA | CAWSGEGIYGYTF | TGTGCCTGGAGTGGGGAGGGTATTTATGGCTACACCTTC
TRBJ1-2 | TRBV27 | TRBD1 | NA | CASSPGQGANYGYTF | TGTGCCAGCAGTCCGGGACAGGGGGCTAACTATGGCTACACCTTC
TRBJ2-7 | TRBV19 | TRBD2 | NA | CASSTTSGLLSYEQYF | TGTGCCAGTAGCACAACTAGCGGGCTCCTGTCCTACGAGCAGTACTTC
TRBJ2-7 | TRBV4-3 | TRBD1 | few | CASSHGQGETYEQYF | TGCGCCAGCAGCCACGGACAGGGAGAAACCTACGAGCAGTACTTC
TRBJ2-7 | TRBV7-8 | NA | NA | CASSPRPGTPYEQYF | TGTGCCAGCAGCCCCCGCCCGGGTACCCCCTACGAGCAGTACTTC
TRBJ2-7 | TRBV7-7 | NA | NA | CASSQGRGYEQYF | TGTGCCAGCAGCCAGGGCCGGGGGTACGAGCAGTACTTC
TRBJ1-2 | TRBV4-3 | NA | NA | CASSQDVNTNYGYTF | TGCGCCAGCAGCCAAGACGTAAACACTAACTATGGCTACACCTTC
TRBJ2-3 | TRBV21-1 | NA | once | CAIPTWELAGGTDTQYF | TGTGCCATCCCGACCTGGGAACTAGCGGGGGGCACAGATACGCAGTATTTT
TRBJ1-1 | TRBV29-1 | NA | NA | CSVERGGRNTEAFF | TGCAGCGTTGAAAGGGGGGGCCGGAACACTGAAGCTTTCTTT
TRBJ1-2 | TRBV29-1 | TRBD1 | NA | CSADPRTGEGGYGYTF | TGCAGCGCCGATCCTCGGACAGGGGAGGGTGGCTATGGCTACACCTTC
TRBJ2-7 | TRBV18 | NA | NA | CASSPRRGQEQYF | TGTGCCAGCTCACCAAGGAGGGGGCAAGAGCAGTACTTC
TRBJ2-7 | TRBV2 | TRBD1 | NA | CASRGTGGYEQYF | TGTGCCAGCAGGGGGACAGGGGGGTACGAGCAGTACTTC
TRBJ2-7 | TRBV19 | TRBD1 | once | CASTPGQGNSYEQYF | TGTGCCAGTACTCCCGGACAGGGCAACTCCTACGAGCAGTACTTC
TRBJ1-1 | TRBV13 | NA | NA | CASSLDKNTEAFF | TGTGCCAGCAGCTTAGACAAGAACACTGAAGCTTTCTTT
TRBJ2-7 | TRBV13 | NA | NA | CASSSQAREQYF | TGTGCCAGCAGCTCTCAGGCACGGGAGCAGTACTTC